The 19 T cell receptor beta chains in this list originate from one sample, sequenced in a study of T cell responses to AZD1222 COVID-19 vaccine. Only in-frame clones appear in the TCRdb table, and some are missing; sequencing was by immunoSEQ multiplex PCR. The table includes 120,000 to 150,000 clones, 92% detected once. Sequenced material: peripheral blood, taken 28 days after the second AZD1222 dose. These receptors were obtained from an adult who received the AZD1222 COVID-19 vaccine.

This rearrangement joins TRBV7-2 to TRBJ1-6, with 10 bases matching TRBD1. The CDR3 runs to 15 residues. Germline values: CDR1 SGHTA, CDR2 FQGNSA. The ends lost 4 bases at V and 8 bases at J; junction bases unmatched: 5. In nucleotides, the CDR3 is TGTGCCAGCAGCTCGACGACAGGGGGCCATTCACCCCTCCACTTT. This sequence encodes CASSSTTGGHSPLHF.

The chain uses TRBV13 and TRBJ1-2; TRBD1 agrees at 10 bases. With 3 bases clipped from V and 7 bases from J, the junction kept 5 bases outside the gene matches. CDR3 size: 14 residues. From germline, CDR1 is PRHDT and CDR2 FYEKMQ (reference sequence). The CDR3 spells CASSLGQGFFGYTF. The CDR3 nucleotides read TGTGCCAGCAGCTTGGGACAGGGGTTTTTTGGCTACACCTTC. Complete variable domain (other parts from reference TRBV13 and TRBJ1-2): AAGVIQSPRHLIKEKRETATLKCYPIPRHDTVYWYQQGPGQDPQFLISFYEKMQSDKGSIPDRFSAQQFSDYHSELNMSSLELGDSALYFCASSLGQGFFGYTFGSGTRLTVV.

This clone was recorded a few times. The genes are TRBV6-4 and TRBJ2-2; 9 bases fit TRBD2. Looked up from germline, CDR1 is MRHNA and CDR2 is SNTAGT. Trimming at V came to 4 bases and at J to 1 base, leaving 4 bases not matched to a gene. The CDR3 has 16 amino acids. In DNA form, the CDR3 reads TGTGCCAGCAGTGGGGAGACTAGCGGGAACACCGGGGAGCTGTTTTTT. It codes for CASSGETSGNTGELFF.

The gene calls are TRBV5-6 and TRBJ1-1; TRBD1 matches at 9 bases. Germline V CDR1 and CDR2: SGHDT, YYEEEE. The CDR3 has 15 residues. V trimming: 1 base; J trimming: 4 bases; junction bases outside the gene matches: 5. DNA of the CDR3: TGTGCCAGCAGCTTGACAGGGGGCGGGGCCACTGAAGCTTTCTTT. The encoded protein is CASSLTGGGATEAFF. Full variable domain (missing parts from reference TRBV5-6 and TRBJ1-1): DAGVTQSPTHLIKTRGQQVTLRCSPKSGHDTVSWYQQALGQGPQFIFQYYEEEERQRGNFPDRFSGHQFPNYSSELNVNALLLGDSALYLCASSLTGGGATEAFFGQGTRLTVV.

CDR3 protein: CAWSEGGGTEAFF. CDR3 nucleotide sequence: TGTGCCTGGAGTGAGGGAGGGGGCACAGAAGCTTTCTTT. The chain carries TRBV30 and TRBJ1-1, with 7 bases that match TRBD1. The CDR3 is 13 amino acids. The germline gives CDR1 GTSNPN, CDR2 SVGIG (reference sequence). With 1 base clipped from V and 8 bases from J, the junction kept 7 bases outside the gene matches.

This clone is deemed medium-sized. V is TRBV5-1 and J is TRBJ2-5; 8 bases agree with TRBD2. V gave up 6 bases and J gave up 7 bases; unmatched junction bases: 14. This CDR3 contains 15 residues. Germline V gives CDR1 SGHRS, CDR2 YFSETQ. CDR3 loop: CASNVDPGLGGTQYF. The CDR3 nucleotides read TGCGCCAGCAACGTCGATCCGGGACTAGGAGGGACCCAGTACTTC.

The chain employs TRBV2 and TRBJ1-2; D is possibly TRBD1 (5 bases). This CDR3 spans 12 amino acids. CDR1 and CDR2 from the germline V gene are SNHLY and FYNNEI. V was trimmed by 9 bases and J by 1 base, leaving 9 bases between them. As DNA, the CDR3 is TGTGCCAGTCAGGGAGATAACTATGGCTACACCTTC. Protein: CASQGDNYGYTF.

V is TRBV28 and J is TRBJ2-7, with D unclear. The CDR3 sequence is 13 residues long. Trimming stripped 4 bases from V and 5 bases from J, with 12 bases between. CDR1 and CDR2 from the germline V gene are MDHEN and SYDVKM. CDR3 DNA sequence: TGTGCCAGCAGTTCCACACCCCAAAACGAGCAGTACGTC. Amino acids: CASSSTPQNEQYV.

This clone came up once. The chain is built from TRBV5-8 and TRBJ1-4; 10 bases map to TRBD1. Germline assignment: CDR1 SGHTS and CDR2 YDEGEE. Trimming cost V 4 bases and J 8 bases; bases outside gene matches: 8. CDR3 length: 15 amino acids. The CDR3 is CASSPRGTGAEKLFF. Here the CDR3 DNA reads TGTGCCAGCAGCCCTAGAGGGACAGGGGCAGAAAAACTGTTTTTT.

This clone was seen once. The gene calls are TRBV5-4 and TRBJ1-2; TRBD1 is a possible D gene (5 bases). Germline CDR1 reads SGHNT; CDR2 reads YYREEE (reference sequence). This CDR3 contains 14 residues. Trimming pared 5 bases from V and 4 bases from J, leaving 15 bases between. The CDR3 coding sequence is TGTGCCAGCAGGGACGGGACTGTTGGCTATGGCTACACCTTC. The encoded protein is CASRDGTVGYGYTF.

The chain combines TRBV2 with TRBJ2-2; tentative D call: TRBD2 (6 bases). The CDR3 is made up of 15 amino acids. V gave up 4 bases and J gave up 6 bases, with 15 bases separating them. CDR1 and CDR2 (germline): SNHLY, FYNNEI. The chain's CDR3 is CASSGGLPRSGELFF. The CDR3 bases are TGTGCCAGCAGTGGGGGACTCCCTCGGTCCGGGGAGCTGTTTTTT.

V is TRBV19 and J is TRBJ2-1; 8 nucleotides match TRBD2. The CDR3 extends over 15 amino acids. Germline loops: CDR1 LNHDA, CDR2 SQIVND (reference sequence). With V trimmed by 3 bases and J by 8 bases, 9 bases remained unmatched. CDR3 nucleotide sequence: TGTGCCAGTAGTATGAGCGGGGGCCCTAGGGATGAGCAGTTCTTC. Translating gives CASSMSGGPRDEQFF.

The V and J genes are TRBV7-2 and TRBJ2-7, with D perhaps TRBD1 (6 bases). The CDR3 extends over 18 amino acids. Germline CDR1 SGHTA, CDR2 FQGNSA. V dropped 2 bases and J dropped 1 base, with 21 bases sitting between them. CDR3: CASSLIGPSLGQSYEQYV. Here the CDR3 DNA reads TGTGCCAGCAGCTTAATTGGCCCCTCCCTAGGACAGTCCTACGAGCAGTACGTC.

The chain uses TRBV7-3 and TRBJ1-2; D unclear. This CDR3 is built from 13 residues. Germline values: CDR1 SGHTA, CDR2 FQGTGA. V was pared by 2 bases and J by 7 bases, with 11 bases between. CDR3 bases: TGTGCCAGCAGCTTAGGACTCTTGGGTGGCTACACCTTC. Translated, it gives CASSLGLLGGYTF.

This clone appeared once. This chain links TRBV24-1 with TRBJ1-2; D unclear. Trimming removed 3 bases at V and 7 bases at J, with 11 bases between. This CDR3 contains 13 residues. Looked up from germline, CDR1 is KGHDR and CDR2 is SFDVKD. CDR3 DNA: TGTGCCACCAGTGATGGAGTGTATGGTGGCTACACCTTC. This gives the protein CATSDGVYGGYTF.

The chain combines TRBV19 with TRBJ2-5, with 11 bases fitting TRBD1. This CDR3 has 12 residues. With 8 bases clipped from V and 6 bases from J, the junction kept 2 bases outside the gene matches. The germline CDR1 and CDR2 sequences are LNHDA and SQIVND (reference sequence). The CDR3 region has the DNA TGTGCCAGTGGACAGGGGGCGAAGACCCAGTACTTC. Its translation is CASGQGAKTQYF.

The V gene is TRBV6-1, the J gene TRBJ2-1; 8 bases are a match to TRBD1. The CDR3 runs 17 residues. Germline V gives CDR1 MNHNS, CDR2 SASEGT. Losses at the gene ends were 4 bases for V and 0 bases for J; bases not matched to a gene: 8. CDR3 in DNA: TGTGCCAGCAGTGCGCTGGGGACAGGATTCTCCTACAATGAGCAGTTCTTC. It codes for CASSALGTGFSYNEQFF.

The chain recombines TRBV7-2 with TRBJ2-1, with D unresolved. V shed 2 bases and J shed 9 bases, with 5 bases lying between them. Looked up from germline, CDR1 is SGHTA and CDR2 is FQGNSA. The CDR3 contains 11 residues. The CDR3 here is CASSLFGEQFF. In DNA, the CDR3 is TGTGCCAGCAGCTTATTCGGTGAGCAGTTCTTC. Combining the CDR3 with reference TRBV7-2 and TRBJ2-1 gives the whole variable domain GAGVSQSPSNKVTEKGKDVELRCDPISGHTALYWYRQSLGQGLEFLIYFQGNSAPDKSGLPSDRFSAERTGGSVSTLTIQRTQQEDSAVYLCASSLFGEQFFGPGTRLTVL.

This chain joins TRBV5-1 and TRBJ1-1; D possibly corresponds to TRBD1 (5 bases). Germline CDR1 reads SGHRS; CDR2 reads YFSETQ. V shed 0 bases and J shed 11 bases, with 17 bases lying between them. There are 14 residues in the CDR3. CDR3 in amino acids: CASSLAWQGSDAFF. The CDR3 DNA reads as TGCGCCAGCAGCTTGGCCTGGCAGGGCAGTGACGCTTTCTTT.